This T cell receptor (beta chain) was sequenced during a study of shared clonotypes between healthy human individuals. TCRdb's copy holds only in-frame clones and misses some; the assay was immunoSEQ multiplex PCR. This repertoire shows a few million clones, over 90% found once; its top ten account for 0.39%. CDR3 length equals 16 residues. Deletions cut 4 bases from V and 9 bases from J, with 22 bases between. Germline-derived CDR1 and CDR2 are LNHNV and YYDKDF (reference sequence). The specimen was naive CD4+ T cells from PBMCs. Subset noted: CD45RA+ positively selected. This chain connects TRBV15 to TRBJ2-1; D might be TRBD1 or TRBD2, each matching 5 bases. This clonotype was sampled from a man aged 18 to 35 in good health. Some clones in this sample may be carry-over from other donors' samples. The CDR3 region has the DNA TGTGCCACCAGCAAAGCTGGTGGGGGAGATACGGGTGAGCAGTTCTTC. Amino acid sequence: CATSKAGGGDTGEQFF. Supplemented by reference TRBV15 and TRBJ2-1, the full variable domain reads DAMVIQNPRYQVTQFGKPVTLSCSQTLNHNVMYWYQQKSSQAPKLLFHYYDKDFNNEADTPDNFQSRRPNTSFCFLDIRSPGLGDTAMYLCATSKAGGGDTGEQFFGPGTRLTVL.